A selection of T cell receptor beta chains follows, all from one sample in a study of breast tumors, draining lymph nodes, adjacent tissues. TCRdb called the multiplex PCR reads again in MiXCR, with one record for every CDR3 protein. Of about 230,000 distinct CDR3 sequences detected, about 30% appear once; the ten largest clones hold 1.3% to 1.5%. The material sequenced was axillary lymph node tissue. Receptors were obtained from a female donor with breast cancer. Some clones in this sample may be carry-over from other donors' samples. Both conserved end residues are part of each CDR3. Fields, in order: CDR3 protein, CDR3 DNA, D gene, V gene, J gene, clone size. The D gene is left open where the match is weak. Only part of the rows carry a size: once, few, many, or a class if the clone is expanded.

CSAPRRGGRQETQYF,TGCAGTGCGCCGCGACGGGGGGGGAGGCAAGAGACCCAGTACTTC,TRBD2,TRBV20-1,TRBJ2-5,many
CASSDERRPRGTQYF,TGTGCCAGCAGTGACGAGCGGAGGCCCCGAGGGACCCAGTACTTC,.,TRBV25-1,TRBJ2-5,.
CATDLTPMGETQYF,TGCGCCACCGACTTGACCCCTATGGGTGAGACCCAGTACTTC,.,TRBV10-1,TRBJ2-5,many
CSAPQGVEKLFF,TGCAGTGCCCCGCAGGGAGTTGAAAAACTGTTTTTT,.,TRBV20-1,TRBJ1-4,.
CASSFLAGGPSYEQYF,TGTGCCAGCAGTTTCCTAGCGGGAGGGCCCTCCTACGAGCAGTACTTC,TRBD2,TRBV28,TRBJ2-7,many
CASSSRHPESEQYF,TGTGCCAGCAGCTCCAGGCACCCCGAAAGCGAGCAGTACTTC,.,TRBV4-2,TRBJ2-7,many
CASSPGLAGLGDTQYF,TGTGCCAGCAGCCCTGGGCTAGCGGGATTAGGAGATACGCAGTATTTT,TRBD2,TRBV11-3,TRBJ2-3,many
CASSERHLSTVNQSQHF,TGTGCCAGCAGTGAGAGACACCTTTCCACCGTCAATCAGTCCCAGCATTTT,.,TRBV10-3,TRBJ1-5,.
CASSHSWRTPYEQYF,TGTGCCAGCAGTCACTCGTGGCGTACTCCCTACGAGCAGTACTTC,.,TRBV6-5,TRBJ2-7,many
CASSYSNSARELFF,TGTGCCAGCAGTTACTCGAATTCGGCCAGGGAGCTGTTTTTT,.,TRBV6-5,TRBJ2-2,many
CASTFGTSGRREQYF,TGTGCCAGCACCTTCGGGACTAGCGGCAGGCGTGAGCAGTACTTC,TRBD2,TRBV12-3/TRBV12-4,TRBJ2-7,many
CSVEASSIDEQFF,TGCAGCGTTGAGGCTAGCTCGATCGATGAGCAGTTCTTC,.,TRBV29-1,TRBJ2-1,many
CATSPTRAATGELFF,TGTGCCACCTCACCAACGCGGGCGGCCACCGGGGAGCTGTTTTTT,.,TRBV24-1,TRBJ2-2,many
CASSGTASNQPQHF,TGTGCCAGCAGCGGGACGGCCAGCAATCAGCCCCAGCATTTT,.,TRBV9,TRBJ1-5,many
CASGHDLSSYNEQFF,TGTGCTAGTGGCCATGACCTGAGCTCCTACAATGAGCAGTTCTTC,.,TRBV12-5,TRBJ2-1,many